Listed below are T cell receptor beta chains from one sample, sequenced in a study of T cells after yellow fever vaccination. Each CDR3 protein is one row after TCRdb ran MiXCR on the 5' RACE reads. The table records over 300,000 distinct CDR3 sequences, about 4% of them present only once. This specimen was PBMCs, taken 5 days after the yellow fever booster vaccination. The receptor set was obtained from a man between 18 and 29 years old who received the YFV17D yellow fever vaccine. Both conserved end residues are trimmed from each CDR3. Each record gives: clone size, V gene, J gene, CDR3 protein. Only some rows state a clone size, as once, few, many or a class for expanded clones.

>few|TRBV5-1|TRBJ2-3
ASSWQDTDTQY
>few|TRBV24-1|TRBJ2-1
ATSDSYRGQF
>few|TRBV18|TRBJ1-2
ASSPQGTGGYYGYT
>NA|TRBV4-1|TRBJ2-6
ASSPGQEQLSGANVLT
>few|TRBV24-1|TRBJ2-1
ATSDGAGSAQF
>many|TRBV7-9|TRBJ2-5
ASSLNPGTGVETQY
>few|TRBV11-2|TRBJ1-2
ASSLVPGPSNGYT
>many|TRBV6-5|TRBJ1-2
ASSYASWGIGGYT
>many|TRBV5-1|TRBJ2-2
ASSKGSNTGELF
>NA|TRBV7-2|TRBJ2-7
ASSRNRGPGGEQY
>NA|TRBV15|TRBJ1-1
ATSSKLNTEAF
>NA|TRBV20-1|TRBJ2-3
SARVSGGSTDTQY
>NA|TRBV7-2|TRBJ2-6
ASSLEALSGANVLT
>NA|TRBV7-2|TRBJ2-5
ASSLPGLAGGPGETQY
>NA|TRBV12-3/TRBV12-4|TRBJ1-4
ASSFLKGHEKLF
>few|TRBV7-8|TRBJ2-5
ASSFVGGEETQY
>few|TRBV12-3/TRBV12-4|TRBJ1-1
ASSLQSGLRTEAF
>few|TRBV20-1|TRBJ2-3
SAGTSGADTQY
>many|TRBV4-2|TRBJ2-2
ASSQVVAGDTGELF
>many|TRBV5-1|TRBJ2-1
ASSLAGLAGAYNEQF